These 7 T cell receptor beta chains originate from one sample sequenced in a study of beta chain features in type 1 diabetes (dated by TCRdb to 2017 to 2018). Study-level results and caveats: A moderate but significant shortening of TCRB CDR3 length was observed in type 1 diabetes patients in all four CD4+ subsets.

Which antigens these TCRs recognize remains unknown. Libraries were made using the immunoSEQ multiplex PCR assay. All of the isolated RNA was reverse transcribed with the High Capacity cDNA Reverse Transcription Kit, so expressed TCRB transcripts were sequenced. TCRdb took over this immuneACCESS table, retaining in-frame rearrangements with V and J assigned. Such tables are incomplete; in checked studies, under half of the missing clones stem from an unresolved V gene, and the remainder is unexplained. In this sample the table shows approximately 360,000 clones, around 12% of which occur a single time. The top ten hold over 0.008% of the sample. The sample comprised naive CD4+ T cells from blood. Per the publication, the cell subset or site label means: true naive CD4+ T cells. The receptor source for this set is a young woman with type 1 diabetes.

This clone was observed a handful of times. The chain is built from TRBV19 and TRBJ2-6; TRBD1 matches 7 bases. CDR3 length: 17 residues. CDR1 is LNHDA, CDR2 SQIVND, per germline (reference sequence). With V trimmed by 5 bases and J by 0 bases, 7 bases remained unmatched. The CDR3 sequence: CASSPWTGSSGANVLTF. CDR3 bases: TGTGCCAGTAGTCCTTGGACAGGCAGCTCTGGGGCCAACGTCCTGACTTTC.

This clone was seen a handful of times. The chain uses TRBV7-3 and TRBJ2-1; 9 nucleotides match TRBD1. With 5 bases clipped from V and 1 base from J, the junction kept 3 bases outside the gene matches. The CDR3 is 15 residues long. Germline V gene sequence: CDR1 SGHTA, CDR2 FQGTGA. CDR3 amino acids: CASSPQGASYNEQFF. As DNA, the CDR3 is TGTGCCAGCAGCCCACAGGGGGCTTCCTACAATGAGCAGTTCTTC.

V gene TRBV29-1 combines with J gene TRBJ2-4; no clear D gene. Germline V gives CDR1 SQVTM, CDR2 ANQGSEA. The CDR3 totals 12 residues. With 4 bases removed from V and 6 bases from J, the gap between germline ends came to 10 bases. The CDR3 DNA follows: TGCAGCGTTGGATTAGCTGGAAACATTCAGTACTTC. Translated, it gives CSVGLAGNIQYF.

The chain is built from TRBV10-3 and TRBJ2-1; 9 bases are shared with TRBD1. The CDR3 length is 13 residues. Germline trimming cut 10 bases from V and 6 bases from J; bases unmatched to any gene: 7. The V gene's germline CDR1 is ENHRY and CDR2 SYGVKD. The CDR3 DNA is TGTGCCACCGGACAGGGGTCATTCAATGAGCAGTTCTTC. Encoded protein: CATGQGSFNEQFF.

This clone was counted between two and nine times. J is TRBJ2-3 and V is TRBV7-9; 11 bases line up with TRBD2. The CDR3 totals 16 residues. V lost 0 bases and J lost 4; bases outside the gene matches: 3. Germline V lookup: CDR1 SEHNR, CDR2 FQNEAQ (reference sequence). The CDR3 DNA reads TGTGCCAGCAGCTTAGCTTCGACTAGCGGGGCAGATACGCAGTATTTT. This encodes CASSLASTSGADTQYF.

This clone was seen a few times. The rearrangement joins TRBV5-1 to TRBJ1-1; no reliable D call. Germline V gene lookup returns CDR1 SGHRS and CDR2 YFSETQ. The CDR3 contains 13 residues. V was cut by 4 bases and J by 5 bases, with 12 bases left in between. The CDR3, as DNA: TGCGCCAGCAGCCATGGAGAAGGTACTGAAGCTTTCTTT. It translates to CASSHGEGTEAFF.

There are a few counts of this clone. This sequence joins TRBV2 and TRBJ1-1; D is undetermined. The CDR3 runs 12 residues. Looked up from germline, CDR1 is SNHLY and CDR2 is FYNNEI. V lost 6 bases to trimming and J lost 4 bases, with 9 bases between them. Here the CDR3 reads CASSEVATEAFF. For the CDR3, the DNA is TGTGCCAGCAGCGAGGTAGCCACTGAAGCTTTCTTT.